This TCR beta chain came from a study of blood T cell repertoires in COVID-19. TCRdb's table, derived via immunoSEQ multiplex PCR, lists solely in-frame clones and lacks some. The sample has about 90,000 clones, around 92% seen once. The CDR3 totals 16 residues. Trimming cost V 2 bases and J 1 base, with 15 bases left between them. The germline CDR1 and CDR2 sequences are MNHNS and SASEGT. Sequenced input: peripheral blood. This sequence was found in a woman in her fifties or sixties with active COVID-19. The chain couples TRBV6-1 to TRBJ2-7; D possibly corresponds to TRBD2 (6 bases). As DNA, the CDR3 is TGTGCCAGCAGTGAATGGGGCGGGAAGGAATCCTACGAGCAGTACTTC. Amino acid sequence: CASSEWGGKESYEQYF.